This T cell receptor beta chain comes out of a study of Ad26.COV2.S vaccination and SARS-CoV-2 variants. Findings and caveats of the study: CD8+ and CD4+ T cells specific for spike reportedly responded with substantial breadth after vaccination.

CDR1 and CDR2 from the germline V gene are LGHNA and YSLEER. This CDR3 has 17 amino acids. The germline V and J ends were trimmed by 0 bases and 1 base, with 14 bases remaining between them. Measured with immunoSEQ multiplex PCR; TCRdb has only the in-frame clones, and not every one. The sample has about 420,000 clones; around 89% are singletons. For this clone: What it binds is unknown.

Treatment indicated: some 20 received Ad26.COV2.S at low or high dose, single or two shots; a few received placebo; per-sample allocation not given. Sample collection was performed on day 63 after the first vaccine or placebo injection. The chain links TRBV4-3 to TRBJ2-3; unclear D gene. This clonotype was sampled from a person between 18 and 65 years old who received the Ad26.COV2.S COVID-19 vaccine or a placebo. The specimen comprised peripheral blood, sampled in a trial of Ad26.COV2.S vaccine versus placebo. CDR3 nucleotides: TGCGCCAGCAGCCAAGAAAGGGCAGGCACGGGCACAGATACGCAGTATTTT. Protein: CASSQERAGTGTDTQYF.